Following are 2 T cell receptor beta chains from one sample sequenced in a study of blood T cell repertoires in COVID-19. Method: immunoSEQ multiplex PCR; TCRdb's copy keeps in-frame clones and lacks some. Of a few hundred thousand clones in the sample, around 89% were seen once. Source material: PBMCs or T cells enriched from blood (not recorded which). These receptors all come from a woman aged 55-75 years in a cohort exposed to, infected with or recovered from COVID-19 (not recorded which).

DNA of the CDR3: TGTGCCAGCGGATCACAGGAAACTGAAGCTTTCTTT. This sequence encodes CASGSQETEAFF. The rearrangement joins TRBV28 to TRBJ1-1; tentative D call: TRBD1 (5 bases). Germline CDR1 MDHEN, CDR2 SYDVKM. Trimming took 8 bases from V and 5 from J, leaving 12 bases between them. The CDR3 sequence is 12 residues long.

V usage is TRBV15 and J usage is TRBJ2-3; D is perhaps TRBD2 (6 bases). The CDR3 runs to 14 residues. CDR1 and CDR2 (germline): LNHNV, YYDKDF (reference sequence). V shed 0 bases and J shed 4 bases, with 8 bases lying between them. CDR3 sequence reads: CATSRDPGADTQYF. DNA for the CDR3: TGTGCCACCAGCAGAGATCCGGGGGCAGATACGCAGTATTTT.